The present TCR beta chain was sequenced within a study of blood T cell repertoires in COVID-19 (dated by TCRdb to 2020 to 2022). Notes on the research overall: The collaborator samples originated in the United States, Italy and Spain and spanned the acute and convalescent phases of COVID-19. The prospective study material was composed of cDNA or gDNA derived from T cells, B-cell-depleted T cells, or PBMCs. The dataset comprised deeply sampled blood TCRbeta repertoires from subjects exposed to, actively infected with, or recovered from COVID-19. The repertoires were released in a freely available public database intended as a resource for research on the immune response to SARS-CoV-2. The samples were drawn from two sources: the first 160 participants of the ongoing ImmuneRACE study, and 1,000 to 1,500 subjects contributed by 6 global collaborators. The sample metadata nearly always contained a de-identified subject ID, COVID-19 status, age in years and sex. Where available, HLA class I and class II types were obtained from metadata supplied by the sample provider rather than from assay-based typing.

General study outcomes and caveats: The amount of clinical and demographic metadata varied by source and participant and was provided uncurated.

The cysteine opens and the phenylalanine closes a CDR3 of 10 amino acids. CDR3 DNA is the only sequence kept; it has 30 bases, read in frame from the first base. CDR1 and CDR2, per the germline V gene, are MDHEN and SYDVKM. V is cut by 4 bases and J by 8 bases, and the space between the germline ends is 5 bases. As to this clone: No cognate antigen has been identified for it. Base qualities are not recorded, but no much larger clone differs from it by a single base. Distinct nucleotide sequences in the sample also encode this CDR3.

Each collaborating institution followed its own protocols to collect whole blood in K2EDTA tubes. For TCRbeta analysis, collaborator samples were shipped as frozen whole blood, as isolated PBMCs, or as DNA extracted from either sample type. The immunoSEQ Assay, a bias-controlled multiplex PCR, was used to amplify TCRbeta CDR3 regions from genomic DNA. Regarding the original processing steps: Nucleated cell counts per sample were estimated from amplification of reference gene primers within the assay. Sequence reads were collapsed and filtered to measure the absolute abundance of every unique TCRbeta CDR3 rearrangement. For each sample, productive Simpson clonality was calculated by taking the square root of Simpson's diversity index across productive rearrangements. TCRdb's version of the immuneACCESS table is confined to in-frame rearrangements and falls short of the full clone set. An unresolved V gene accounts for under half of the shortfall where checked; the remainder is of unknown origin. That table gives V, J and clone size, and the DNA gave D and trimming. The sample table lists about 340,000 clones, about four fifths of them with a count of one. The biggest ten clones account for about 2.7% of the sample.

The V and J segments used are TRBV28 and TRBJ1-2; the D gene is unclear. The origin of this receptor is a man aged 25 to 45 with active or convalescent COVID-19. Material: peripheral blood. The CDR3 protein sequence reads: CASSSVGYTF. Here is the DNA: TGTGCCAGCAGTTCGGTCGGCTACACCTTC.